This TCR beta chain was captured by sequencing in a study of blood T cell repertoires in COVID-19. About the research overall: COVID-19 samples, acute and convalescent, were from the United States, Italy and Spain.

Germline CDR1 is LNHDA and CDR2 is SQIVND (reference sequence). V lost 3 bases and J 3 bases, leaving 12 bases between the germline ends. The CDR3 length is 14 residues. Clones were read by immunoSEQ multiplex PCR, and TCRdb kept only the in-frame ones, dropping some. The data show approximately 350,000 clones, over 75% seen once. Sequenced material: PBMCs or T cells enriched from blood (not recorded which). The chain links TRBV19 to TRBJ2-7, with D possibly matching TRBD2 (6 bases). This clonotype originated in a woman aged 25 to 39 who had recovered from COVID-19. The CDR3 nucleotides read TGTGCCAGTAGTATCCGGGACGGGGGCTACGAGCAGTACTTC. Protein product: CASSIRDGGYEQYF.